The next 5 T cell receptor beta chains were all read from a single sample in a study of PD-L1 blockade in urothelial cancer. Time point given: peripheral blood 6 weeks after treatment start. This table comes from immunoSEQ multiplex PCR, and its TCRdb copy is limited to in-frame clones, with some not included. Of roughly 45,000 clones listed, 82% were seen once; the top ten hold about 12%. This specimen was PBMCs, taken around atezolizumab (anti-PD-L1) treatment. The receptors originated from a man between 60 and 75 years old with urothelial cancer.

The chain is built from TRBV19 and TRBJ2-5, with D possibly matching TRBD2 (6 bases). The CDR3 has 15 residues. In germline, CDR1 is LNHDA, CDR2 SQIVND (reference sequence). V was trimmed by 2 bases and J by 2 bases, leaving 12 bases between them. CDR3 nucleotide sequence: TGTGCCAGTAGTATACCCGGCGGGGCTCAAGAGACCCAGTACTTC. Amino acids: CASSIPGGAQETQYF.

J is TRBJ2-5 and V is TRBV6-5; a possible D gene is TRBD2 (6 bases). The CDR3 sequence is 14 residues long. Between the trimmed V and J ends, which lost 6 bases and 1 base, there was a span of 12 bases. Per germline, CDR1 MNHEY and CDR2 SVGAGI. CDR3 coding DNA: TGTGCCAGCAGGCCCTGGGACTCCCAAGAGACCCAGTACTTC. The encoded protein is CASRPWDSQETQYF.

In this sample, this clone is medium-sized. This rearrangement joins TRBV14 to TRBJ1-1; D is possibly TRBD1 (6 bases). CDR3 length: 15 residues. Germline assignment: CDR1 SGHDN and CDR2 FVKESK. V was clipped by 7 bases and J by 3 bases, with 18 bases between them. The chain's CDR3 is CASTRAGAGDTEAFF. The CDR3 DNA reads TGTGCCAGCACGCGAGCAGGGGCGGGGGACACTGAAGCTTTCTTT.

This rearrangement joins TRBV7-6 to TRBJ1-4, with 11 bases that match TRBD1. The germline V gene has CDR1 SGHVS and CDR2 FNYEAQ. The CDR3 is 16 residues long. J was trimmed by 5 bases and V by 5 bases; bases with no gene match: 7. CDR3 protein: CASSPTDRGPNEKLFF. For the CDR3, the DNA is TGTGCCAGCAGCCCAACGGACAGGGGGCCAAATGAAAAACTGTTTTTT. The whole variable domain, remainder taken from reference TRBV7-6 and TRBJ1-4, is GAGVSQSPRYKVTKRGQDVALRCDPISGHVSLYWYRQALGQGPEFLTYFNYEAQQDKSGLPNDRFSAERPEGSISTLTIQRTEQRDSAMYRCASSPTDRGPNEKLFFGSGTQLSVL.

The J gene is TRBJ1-3, the V gene TRBV4-1; D ambiguous. The CDR3 spans 15 residues. The ends were cut back, 0 bases at V and 2 bases at J, with 8 bases in the middle. Germline V CDR1 and CDR2: MGHRA, YSYEKL. The CDR3 sequence is CASSQDAGTGNTIYF. The CDR3 DNA reads as TGCGCCAGCAGCCAAGACGCAGGCACTGGAAACACCATATATTTT.